The 30 T cell receptor beta chains listed next were all sequenced from one sample in a study of beta chain features in type 1 diabetes. Whole-study findings and limits: All four CD4+ subsets from Type 1 diabetes patients carried moderately but significantly shorter TCRB CDR3s.

No antigen has been identified for these receptors. Expressed TCRB transcripts were sequenced because the entire RNA isolate underwent reverse transcription. The table came from immunoSEQ multiplex PCR; TCRdb's copy has only in-frame clones and leaves some out. The sample has approximately 170,000 clones; roughly 63% are singletons. The sequencing input was naive CD4+ T cells from blood. The receptors shown here come from a man younger than 45 with type 1 diabetes.

Only a few counts were recorded for this clone. This sequence joins TRBV5-4 and TRBJ2-3; TRBD2 aligns across 12 bases. The J segment lost 6 bases and the V segment lost 7 bases, leaving 6 bases of the junction unmatched. Per the germline V gene, CDR1 is SGHNT and CDR2 is YYREEE (reference sequence). The CDR3 is 14 residues long. In nucleotides, the CDR3 is TGTGCCAGCGGACTAGCGGGGACTTGGGATACGCAGTATTTT. Translating it yields CASGLAGTWDTQYF. Variable domain in full (rest from reference TRBV5-4 and TRBJ2-3): ETGVTQSPTHLIKTRGQQVTLRCSSQSGHNTVSWYQQALGQGPQFIFQYYREEENGRGNFPPRFSGLQFPNYSSELNVNALELDDSALYLCASGLAGTWDTQYFGPGTRLTVL.

In its sample, this clone was seen once. The rearrangement joins TRBV14 to TRBJ2-5; 11 positions match TRBD1. This CDR3 spans 18 amino acids. The V gene's germline CDR1 is SGHDN and CDR2 FVKESK. Trimming at V came to 0 bases and at J to 5 bases, leaving 11 bases not matched to a gene. CDR3 nucleotides: TGTGCCAGCAGCCAAGAGATCGGACAGGGGGCTGTGTGGGAGACCCAGTACTTC. Amino acids: CASSQEIGQGAVWETQYF.

The chain recombines TRBV14 with TRBJ2-7; D is uncertain. CDR3 size: 12 residues. Germline V lookup: CDR1 SGHDN, CDR2 FVKESK. V was shortened by 0 bases and J by 9 bases, with 9 bases between the two germline ends. The DNA for the CDR3 is TGTGCCAGCAGCCAAGATCTATCATGGCAGTACTTC. It translates to CASSQDLSWQYF.

This rearrangement joins TRBV7-9 to TRBJ1-2; the D is unclear. The CDR3 consists of 15 residues. Trimming pared 5 bases from V and 4 bases from J, leaving 17 bases between. Germline CDR1 SEHNR, CDR2 FQNEAQ (reference sequence). The CDR3 reads CASSRDVGPGYGYTF. The CDR3 nucleotides are TGTGCCAGCAGCCGAGATGTGGGCCCAGGCTATGGCTACACCTTC.

This sequence joins TRBV23-1 and TRBJ2-1; D ambiguous. TRBV23-1 is an ORF, with its function uncertain. V lost 0 bases to trimming and J lost 7 bases, with 13 bases between them. The CDR3 is 15 amino acids. CDR3 amino acids: CASSQSQLRMNEQFF. CDR3 DNA sequence: TGCGCCAGCAGTCAATCCCAGTTAAGGATGAATGAGCAGTTCTTC.

The V and J genes are TRBV7-9 and TRBJ2-7; D could derive from TRBD1 or TRBD2 (5 bases each). V lost 5 bases to trimming and J lost 2 bases, with 13 bases between them. CDR1 and CDR2 from the germline V gene are SEHNR and FQNEAQ (reference sequence). This CDR3 has 14 residues. The CDR3 nucleotides are TGTGCCAGCAGCCCCGGGACGGTAACCTACGAGCAGTACTTC. Encoded protein: CASSPGTVTYEQYF.

This clone was observed a handful of times. The chain's CDR3 is CASSQRNIVFF. CDR3 DNA: TGTGCCAGCTCCCAACGTAACATAGTGTTCTTC. This chain uses TRBV13 with TRBJ2-1, with D unresolved. V shed 8 bases and J shed 15 bases, with 17 bases lying between them. Germline lookup yields CDR1 PRHDT and CDR2 FYEKMQ (reference sequence). This CDR3 is built from 11 residues.

This clone turned up a few times. The rearrangement uses TRBV7-2 and TRBJ2-7; no clear D. The V gene lost 1 base and the J gene lost 5 bases, with 3 bases spanning the gap. The CDR3 sequence is 11 residues long. CDR1 and CDR2 (germline): SGHTA, FQGNSA. CDR3 amino acids: CASSLVHEQYF. In DNA, the CDR3 is TGTGCCAGCAGCTTAGTCCACGAGCAGTACTTC.

The chain combines TRBV11-2 with TRBJ2-7; 9 positions agree with TRBD1. V trimming: 4 bases; J trimming: 6 bases; junction bases outside the gene matches: 1. The germline V gene encodes CDR1 SGHAT and CDR2 FQNNGV. This CDR3 has 12 residues. CDR3 in amino acids: CASSWDRVEQYF. The CDR3 coding sequence is TGTGCCAGCAGCTGGGACAGGGTCGAGCAGTACTTC.

The V gene is TRBV29-1, the J gene TRBJ1-2, with a possible D match to TRBD1 (5 bases). From germline, CDR1 is SQVTM and CDR2 ANQGSEA. Trimming cost V 7 bases and J 6 bases, with 21 bases left between them. There are 14 residues in the CDR3. The CDR3 reads CSGGGDPKGNGYTF. The CDR3 DNA reads as TGCAGCGGTGGAGGGGACCCCAAGGGCAATGGCTACACCTTC.

The chain employs TRBV14 and TRBJ2-5; D remains unclear. V lost 1 base to trimming and J lost 4 bases, with 13 bases between them. The CDR3 loop spans 15 amino acids. Germline loops: CDR1 SGHDN, CDR2 FVKESK. Here the CDR3 reads CASSQGFAVRETQYF. In nucleotides, the CDR3 is TGTGCCAGCAGCCAAGGGTTTGCTGTCCGAGAGACCCAGTACTTC.

This chain connects TRBV10-3 to TRBJ1-1; D is possibly TRBD1 (5 bases). This CDR3 is 13 amino acids long. CDR1 and CDR2 (germline): ENHRY, SYGVKD. V lost 4 bases, J lost 1 base, and 7 bases lay in between. CDR3 region: CAISGQQNTEAFF. CDR3 DNA: TGTGCCATCAGTGGACAGCAGAACACTGAAGCTTTCTTT.

V gene TRBV28 combines with J gene TRBJ2-5, with unresolved D. The V gene's germline CDR1 is MDHEN and CDR2 SYDVKM. CDR3 length equals 12 residues. Between the trimmed V and J ends, which lost 2 bases and 7 bases, there was a span of 8 bases. The CDR3 sequence: CASSLGQMTQYF. CDR3 DNA: TGTGCCAGCAGTTTAGGTCAGATGACCCAGTACTTC.

The chain uses TRBV9 and TRBJ2-3; D might be TRBD1 (6 bases). The ends were cut back, 6 bases at V and 2 bases at J, with 13 bases in the middle. The CDR3 spans 14 residues. The germline V gene has CDR1 SGDLS and CDR2 YYNGEE. CDR3 nucleotides: TGTGCCAGCAAACAGGGCCGAGACACAGATACGCAGTATTTT. It translates to CASKQGRDTDTQYF. The entire variable domain, with the rest obtained from reference TRBV9 and TRBJ2-3, is as follows: DSGVTQTPKHLITATGQRVTLRCSPRSGDLSVYWYQQSLDQGLQFLIQYYNGEERAKGNILERFSAQQFPDLHSELNLSSLELGDSALYFCASKQGRDTDTQYFGPGTRLTVL.

The table lists this clone with a count of one. This chain joins TRBV4-3 and TRBJ1-4; unclear D gene. The germline V gene encodes CDR1 LGHNA and CDR2 YSLEER. Between the trimmed V and J ends, which lost 4 bases and 0 bases, there was a span of 15 bases. The CDR3 spans 17 residues. The chain's CDR3 is CASSPRLTGATNEKLFF. CDR3 bases: TGCGCCAGCAGCCCGAGGCTTACGGGTGCAACTAATGAAAAACTGTTTTTT.

The rearrangement uses TRBV7-2 and TRBJ2-5; 8 bases fit TRBD2. J was trimmed by 1 base and V by 5 bases; bases with no gene match: 6. The V gene's germline CDR1 is SGHTA and CDR2 FQGNSA. CDR3 length: 15 amino acids. The DNA for the CDR3 is TGTGCCAGCAGCACCCGCCGGGGGGGCCAAGAGACCCAGTACTTC. This sequence encodes CASSTRRGGQETQYF.

The chain uses TRBV7-9 and TRBJ2-3; TRBD1 aligns across 7 bases. From germline, CDR1 is SEHNR and CDR2 FQNEAQ (reference sequence). This CDR3 spans 14 amino acids. Unmatched junction bases numbered 4, after V lost 4 bases and J lost 3 bases. CDR3 DNA: TGTGCCAGCAGCTACGACAGGGTAACAGATACGCAGTATTTT. This encodes CASSYDRVTDTQYF.

This clone has just a few counts. V usage is TRBV29-1 and J usage is TRBJ2-5; the D gene is possibly TRBD1 (5 bases). This CDR3 has 13 residues. Germline CDR1 SQVTM, CDR2 ANQGSEA. Between the trimmed V and J ends, which lost 6 bases and 5 bases, there was a span of 16 bases. CDR3 residues: CSVQGQGRETQYF. CDR3 DNA: TGCAGCGTCCAAGGGCAGGGCAGGGAGACCCAGTACTTC.

This clone was observed a few times. The chain links TRBV30 to TRBJ1-5; 7 bases agree with TRBD1. The CDR3 contains 13 residues. V trimming: 3 bases; J trimming: 6 bases; junction bases outside the gene matches: 5. CDR1 GTSNPN and CDR2 SVGIG come from the germline V gene (reference sequence). CDR3 residues: CAWSTGASQPQHF. CDR3 nucleotide sequence: TGTGCCTGGAGCACAGGGGCGAGTCAGCCCCAGCATTTT.

The V call is TRBV30, the J call TRBJ2-1; 9 positions match TRBD2. V was pared by 8 bases and J by 3 bases, with 8 bases of the junction left unmatched. This CDR3 is built from 14 residues. Per the germline V gene, CDR1 is GTSNPN and CDR2 is SVGIG (reference sequence). This CDR3 is CAITSGSNYNEQFF. CDR3 DNA sequence: TGTGCCATCACTAGCGGGTCAAACTACAATGAGCAGTTCTTC.

This clone was detected only once. The chain uses TRBV29-1 and TRBJ1-1, with a weak D call TRBD1 (5 bases). Trimming pared 7 bases from V and 0 bases from J, leaving 12 bases between. Per germline, CDR1 SQVTM and CDR2 ANQGSEA. This CDR3 has 13 residues. The CDR3 loop is CSAKTDMNTEAFF. The CDR3 region has the DNA TGCAGCGCCAAGACAGACATGAACACTGAAGCTTTCTTT.

This clone has more than one count but fewer than ten. The chain is built from TRBV30 and TRBJ2-1; possibly TRBD1 for D (6 bases). The V and J ends lost 2 bases and 4 bases respectively, with 12 bases between them. This CDR3 comprises 14 residues. Germline loops: CDR1 GTSNPN, CDR2 SVGIG (reference sequence). CDR3 sequence: CAWSRQAPYNEQFF. The CDR3 DNA follows: TGTGCCTGGAGTCGACAGGCGCCTTACAATGAGCAGTTCTTC.

This chain uses TRBV13 with TRBJ2-7; no clear D. CDR1 is PRHDT and CDR2 is FYEKMQ in the germline V gene (reference sequence). CDR3 size: 15 residues. V was cut by 5 bases and J by 6 bases, with 20 bases left in between. CDR3: CASSTSPRSRAEQYF. CDR3 nucleotide sequence: TGTGCCAGCAGCACTTCCCCACGGAGCCGTGCCGAGCAGTACTTC.

CDR3 residues: CASGRPNEQFF. In DNA, the CDR3 is TGTGCCAGCGGACGGCCGAATGAGCAGTTCTTC. The gene calls are TRBV7-2 and TRBJ2-1, with D hard to call. CDR1 and CDR2 from the germline V gene are SGHTA and FQGNSA. V was clipped by 8 bases and J by 7 bases, with 9 bases between them. CDR3 length: 11 amino acids.

The chain employs TRBV30 and TRBJ2-1, with D uncertain. This CDR3 contains 13 residues. V was clipped by 0 bases and J by 5 bases, with 8 bases between them. Per the germline V gene, CDR1 is GTSNPN and CDR2 is SVGIG (reference sequence). This chain's CDR3 is CAWSVAGNNEQFF. The DNA for the CDR3 is TGTGCCTGGAGTGTGGCAGGAAACAATGAGCAGTTCTTC. Together with reference TRBV30 and TRBJ2-1, the CDR3 gives the full variable domain: SQTIHQWPATLVQPVGSPLSLECTVEGTSNPNLYWYRQAAGRGLQLLFYSVGIGQISSEVPQNLSASRPQDRQFILSSKKLLLSDSGFYLCAWSVAGNNEQFFGPGTRLTVL.

The chain uses TRBV7-2 and TRBJ1-1, with TRBD1 as a possible D gene (5 bases). V was clipped by 3 bases and J by 1 base, with 6 bases between them. The length of the CDR3 is 13 residues. Per the germline V gene, CDR1 is SGHTA and CDR2 is FQGNSA. The CDR3 nucleotides are TGTGCCAGCAGCTTCGGGGGGAACACTGAAGCTTTCTTT. This translates into CASSFGGNTEAFF.

This chain joins TRBV6-5 and TRBJ2-5; 10 bases fit TRBD1. The CDR3 contains 15 residues. Germline V gene data show CDR1 as MNHEY and CDR2 as SVGAGI. V lost 4 bases to trimming and J lost 5 bases; unmatched junction nucleotides: 7. The CDR3 loop reads CASSWGTGERETQYF. The CDR3 bases are TGTGCCAGCAGTTGGGGGACAGGGGAGAGGGAGACCCAGTACTTC.

This chain connects TRBV7-2 to TRBJ2-1; D tentatively fits TRBD1 or TRBD2 (6 bases each). V lost 8 bases and J 0 bases, leaving 11 bases between the germline ends. The CDR3 consists of 14 residues. Germline assignment: CDR1 SGHTA and CDR2 FQGNSA. CDR3 nucleotides: TGTGCCAGCCTAGGGGGGAGCTCCTACAATGAGCAGTTCTTC. Amino acids: CASLGGSSYNEQFF.

This clone was counted only a few times. V is TRBV6-5 and J is TRBJ1-6; a possible D gene is TRBD1 (6 bases). This CDR3 contains 14 residues. The germline V gene encodes CDR1 MNHEY and CDR2 SVGAGI. Trimming left V 2 bases short and J 8 bases short, with 10 bases between. The CDR3 nucleotides are TGTGCCAGCAGTTACGGGGGCCGGGATTCACCCCTCCACTTT. The encoded protein is CASSYGGRDSPLHF.

V usage is TRBV30 and J usage is TRBJ1-6; no reliable D call. CDR1 is GTSNPN, CDR2 SVGIG, per germline (reference sequence). V was pared by 7 bases and J by 9 bases, with 10 bases between. The CDR3 extends over 11 amino acids. The DNA of the CDR3 is TGTGCCTTAGGGTACGGTTCACCCCTCCACTTT. This encodes CALGYGSPLHF.